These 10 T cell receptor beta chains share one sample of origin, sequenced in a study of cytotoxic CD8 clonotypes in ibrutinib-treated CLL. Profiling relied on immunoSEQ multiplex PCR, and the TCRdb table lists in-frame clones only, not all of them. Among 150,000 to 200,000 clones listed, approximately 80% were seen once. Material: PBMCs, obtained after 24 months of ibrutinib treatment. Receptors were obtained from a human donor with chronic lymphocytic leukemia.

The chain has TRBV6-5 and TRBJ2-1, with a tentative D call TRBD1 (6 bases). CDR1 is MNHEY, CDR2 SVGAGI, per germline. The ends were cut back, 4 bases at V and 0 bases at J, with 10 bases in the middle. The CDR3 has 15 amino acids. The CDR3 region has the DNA TGTGCCAGCAGTTCTCCGGACAGCTCCTACAATGAGCAGTTCTTC. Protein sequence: CASSSPDSSYNEQFF.

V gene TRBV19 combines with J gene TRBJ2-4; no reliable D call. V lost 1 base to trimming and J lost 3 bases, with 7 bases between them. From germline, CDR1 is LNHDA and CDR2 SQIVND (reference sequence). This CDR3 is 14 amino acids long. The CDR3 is CASSIADGKNIQYF. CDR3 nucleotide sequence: TGTGCCAGTAGTATAGCGGACGGCAAAAACATTCAGTACTTC.

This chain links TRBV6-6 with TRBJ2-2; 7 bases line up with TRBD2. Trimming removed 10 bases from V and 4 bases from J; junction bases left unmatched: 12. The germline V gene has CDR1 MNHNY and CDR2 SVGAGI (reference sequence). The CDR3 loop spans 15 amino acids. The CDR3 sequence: CAIMNMGGSTGELFF. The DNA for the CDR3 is TGTGCCATCATGAACATGGGGGGGAGCACCGGGGAGCTGTTTTTT.

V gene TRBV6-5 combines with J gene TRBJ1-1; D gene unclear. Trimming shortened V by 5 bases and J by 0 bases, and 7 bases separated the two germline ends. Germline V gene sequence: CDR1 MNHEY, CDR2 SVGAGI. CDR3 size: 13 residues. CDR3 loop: CASSEIVNTEAFF. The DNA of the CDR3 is TGTGCCAGCAGTGAAATTGTGAACACTGAAGCTTTCTTT.

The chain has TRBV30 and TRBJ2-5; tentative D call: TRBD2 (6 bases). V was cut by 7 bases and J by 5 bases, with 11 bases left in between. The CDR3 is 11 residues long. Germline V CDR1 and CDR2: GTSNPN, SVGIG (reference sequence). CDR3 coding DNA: TGTGCCTACACGAGCGGGGAGACCCAGTACTTC. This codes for CAYTSGETQYF.

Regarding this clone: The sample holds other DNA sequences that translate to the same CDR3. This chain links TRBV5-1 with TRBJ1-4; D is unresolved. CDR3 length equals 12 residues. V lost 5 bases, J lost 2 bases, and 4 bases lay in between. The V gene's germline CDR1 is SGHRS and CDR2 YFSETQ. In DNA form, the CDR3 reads TGCGCCAGCAGTTACACTAATGAAAAACTGTTTTTT. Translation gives CASSYTNEKLFF.

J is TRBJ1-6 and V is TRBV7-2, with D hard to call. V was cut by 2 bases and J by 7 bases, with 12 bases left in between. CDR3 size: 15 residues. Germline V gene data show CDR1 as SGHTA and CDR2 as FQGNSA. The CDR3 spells CASSLRRARNSPLHF. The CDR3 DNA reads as TGTGCCAGCAGCTTACGTCGGGCGCGGAATTCACCCCTCCACTTT.

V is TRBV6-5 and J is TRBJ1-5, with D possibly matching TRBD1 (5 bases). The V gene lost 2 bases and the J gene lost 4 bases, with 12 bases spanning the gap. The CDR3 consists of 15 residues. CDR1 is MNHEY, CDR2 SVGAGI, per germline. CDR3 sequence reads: CASSYMGRENQPQHF. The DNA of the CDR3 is TGTGCCAGCAGTTACATGGGACGGGAAAATCAGCCCCAGCATTTT.

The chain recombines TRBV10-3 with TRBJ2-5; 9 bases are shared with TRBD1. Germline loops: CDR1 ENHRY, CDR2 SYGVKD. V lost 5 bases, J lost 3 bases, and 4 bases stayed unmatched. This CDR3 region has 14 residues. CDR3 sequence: CAISPGQGKETQYF. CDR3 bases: TGTGCCATCAGTCCGGGACAGGGTAAAGAGACCCAGTACTTC.

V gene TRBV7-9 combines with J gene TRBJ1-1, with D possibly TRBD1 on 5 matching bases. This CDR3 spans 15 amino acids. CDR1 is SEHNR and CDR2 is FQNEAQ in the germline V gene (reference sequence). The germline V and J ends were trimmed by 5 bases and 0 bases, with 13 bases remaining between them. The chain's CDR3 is CASSPVGHLNTEAFF. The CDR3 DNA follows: TGTGCCAGCAGCCCTGTTGGACATTTGAACACTGAAGCTTTCTTT.